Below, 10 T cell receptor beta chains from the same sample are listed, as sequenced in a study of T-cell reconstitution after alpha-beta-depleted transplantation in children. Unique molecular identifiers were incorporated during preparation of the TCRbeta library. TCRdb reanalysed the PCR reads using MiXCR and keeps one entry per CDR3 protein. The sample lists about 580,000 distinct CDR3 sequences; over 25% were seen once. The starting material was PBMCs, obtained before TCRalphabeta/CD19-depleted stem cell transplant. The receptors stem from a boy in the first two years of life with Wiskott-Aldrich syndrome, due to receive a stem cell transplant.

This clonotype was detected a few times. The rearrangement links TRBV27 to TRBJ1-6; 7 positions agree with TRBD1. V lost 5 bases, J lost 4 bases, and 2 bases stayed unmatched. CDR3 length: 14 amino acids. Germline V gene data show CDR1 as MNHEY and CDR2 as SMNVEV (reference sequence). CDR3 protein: CASSTQGYNSPLHF. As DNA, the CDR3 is TGTGCCAGCAGTACACAGGGGTATAATTCACCCCTCCACTTT.

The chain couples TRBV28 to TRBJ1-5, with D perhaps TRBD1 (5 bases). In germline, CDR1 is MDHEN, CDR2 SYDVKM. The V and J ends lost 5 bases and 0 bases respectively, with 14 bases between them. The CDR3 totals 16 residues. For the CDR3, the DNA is TGTGCCAGCAGTGATGACAGCAGTAATAGCAATCAGCCCCAGCATTTT. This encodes CASSDDSSNSNQPQHF.

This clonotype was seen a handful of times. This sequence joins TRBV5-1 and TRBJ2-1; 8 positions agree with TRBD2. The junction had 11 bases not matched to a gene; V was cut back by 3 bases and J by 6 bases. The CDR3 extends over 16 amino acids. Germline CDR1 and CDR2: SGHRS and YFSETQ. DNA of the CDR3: TGCGCCAGCAGCTGGCTCGGGAGCGGGAGAGGCAATGAGCAGTTCTTC. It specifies CASSWLGSGRGNEQFF.

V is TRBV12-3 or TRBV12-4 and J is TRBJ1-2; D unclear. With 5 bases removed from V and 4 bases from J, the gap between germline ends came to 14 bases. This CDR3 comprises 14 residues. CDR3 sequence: CASSGPRRVYGYTF. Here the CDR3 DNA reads TGTGCCAGCAGTGGGCCTCGGCGGGTCTATGGCTACACCTTC.

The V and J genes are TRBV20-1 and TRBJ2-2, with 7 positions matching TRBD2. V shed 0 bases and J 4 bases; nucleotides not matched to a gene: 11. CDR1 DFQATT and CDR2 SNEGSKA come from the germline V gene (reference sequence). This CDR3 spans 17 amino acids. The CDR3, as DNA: TGCAGTGCTAGAGATGGCATGGGGCGCGGGGGCACCGGGGAGCTGTTTTTT. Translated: CSARDGMGRGGTGELFF.

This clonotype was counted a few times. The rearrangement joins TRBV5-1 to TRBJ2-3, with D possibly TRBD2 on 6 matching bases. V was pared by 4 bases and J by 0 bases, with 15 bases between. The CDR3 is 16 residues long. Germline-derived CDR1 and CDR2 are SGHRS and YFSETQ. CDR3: CASSRNLATSTDTQYF. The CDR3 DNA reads TGCGCCAGCAGCCGAAACCTAGCGACGAGCACAGATACGCAGTATTTT.

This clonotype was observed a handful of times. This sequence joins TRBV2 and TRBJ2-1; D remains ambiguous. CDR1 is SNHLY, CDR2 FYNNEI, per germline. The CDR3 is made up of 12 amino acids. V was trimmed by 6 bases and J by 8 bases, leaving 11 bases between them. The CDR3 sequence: CASRKALDEQFF. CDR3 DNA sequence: TGTGCCAGCAGGAAGGCTTTGGATGAGCAGTTCTTC. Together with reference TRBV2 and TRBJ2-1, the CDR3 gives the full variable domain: EPEVTQTPSHQVTQMGQEVILRCVPISNHLYFYWYRQILGQKVEFLVSFYNNEISEKSEIFDDQFSVERPDGSNFTLKIRSTKLEDSAMYFCASRKALDEQFFGPGTRLTVL.

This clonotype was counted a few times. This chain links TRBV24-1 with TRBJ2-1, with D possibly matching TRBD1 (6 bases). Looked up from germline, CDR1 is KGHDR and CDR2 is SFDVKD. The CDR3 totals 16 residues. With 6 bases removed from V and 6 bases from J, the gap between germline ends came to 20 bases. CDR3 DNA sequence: TGTGCCACCAGTTCTGACAGGACTTTGAAACCCAATGAGCAGTTCTTC. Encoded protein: CATSSDRTLKPNEQFF.

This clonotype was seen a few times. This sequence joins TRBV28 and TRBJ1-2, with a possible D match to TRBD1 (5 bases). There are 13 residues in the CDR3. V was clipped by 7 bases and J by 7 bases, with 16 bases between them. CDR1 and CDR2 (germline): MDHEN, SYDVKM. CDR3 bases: TGTGCCAGCACTTCCCTAGGGGTGGCTGGCTACACCTTC. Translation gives CASTSLGVAGYTF.

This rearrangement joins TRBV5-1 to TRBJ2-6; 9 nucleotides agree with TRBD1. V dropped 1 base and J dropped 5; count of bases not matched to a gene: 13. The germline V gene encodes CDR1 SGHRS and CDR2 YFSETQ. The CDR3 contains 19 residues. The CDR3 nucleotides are TGCGCCAGCAGCTTGAGGGAACAGGGGGCTGGGCAAAGGGCCAACGTCCTGACTTTC. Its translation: CASSLREQGAGQRANVLTF.